One TCR beta chain is described in this entry. With 8 bases removed from V and 3 bases from J, the gap between germline ends came to 7 bases. The CDR3 runs to 12 residues. The germline gives CDR1 MNHNS, CDR2 SASEGT. These data belong to a study of cytomegalovirus exposure and HLA in healthy donors. Here immunoSEQ multiplex PCR was the method, and the copy in TCRdb shows in-frame clones only, minus some. The table shows 110,000 to 150,000 clones, with more than 80% occurring only once. This rearrangement joins TRBV6-1 to TRBJ2-2; tentative D call: TRBD1 (5 bases). The clonotype was recovered from a woman between 25 and 40 years old in good health and CMV-seropositive. The sequenced material came from PBMCs. This CDR3 is CASPRDTGELFF. For the CDR3, the DNA is TGTGCCAGCCCCAGGGACACCGGGGAGCTGTTTTTT.